What follows describes a single T cell receptor beta chain. The data derive from a study of blood T cell repertoires in COVID-19. As for the study in general: From the United States, Italy and Spain came samples of acute and convalescent COVID-19. T cells, B-cell-depleted T cells, or PBMCs supplied cDNA or gDNA.

V dropped 2 bases and J dropped 2 bases, with 7 bases sitting between them. The CDR3 has 15 amino acids. Looked up from germline, CDR1 is SNHLY and CDR2 is FYNNEI. Source study methods: From reference gene primer amplification, estimates of nucleated cell counts were derived. Only in-frame clones appear in the TCRdb table, and some are missing; sequencing was by immunoSEQ multiplex PCR. V and J calls and clone size are those listed in that table; D and trimming were worked out from the DNA. The sample shows some 250,000 clones, more than 75% of them seen only once. This rearrangement joins TRBV2 to TRBJ2-6; a possible D gene is TRBD1 (5 bases). The sequenced material came from peripheral blood. The TCR was taken from a woman aged 35 to 49 who had recovered from COVID-19. The CDR3 spells CASSEPRAGANVLTF. The CDR3 coding sequence is TGTGCCAGCAGTGAACCCAGGGCTGGGGCCAACGTCCTGACTTTC.